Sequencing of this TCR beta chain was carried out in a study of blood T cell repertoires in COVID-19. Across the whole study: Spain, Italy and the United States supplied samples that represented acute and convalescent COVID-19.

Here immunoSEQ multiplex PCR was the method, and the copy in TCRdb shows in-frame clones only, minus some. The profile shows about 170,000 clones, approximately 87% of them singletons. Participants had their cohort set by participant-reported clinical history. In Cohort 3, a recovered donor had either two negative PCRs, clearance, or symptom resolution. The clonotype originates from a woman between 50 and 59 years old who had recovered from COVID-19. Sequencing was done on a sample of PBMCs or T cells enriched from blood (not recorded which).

Here the CDR3 DNA reads TGTGCCAGCTCACCAGAATTACAGAAAGAGCAGTACGTC. Amino acid sequence: CASSPELQKEQYV. The chain combines TRBV18 with TRBJ2-7; D is undetermined. Germline V gene lookup returns CDR1 KGHSH and CDR2 LQKENI. This CDR3 is 13 amino acids long. The V end was cut by 2 bases, the J end by 7 bases, with 12 bases between.